This TCR beta chain emerged from a study of cytomegalovirus exposure and HLA in healthy donors. Turning to the study itself: Genotyping of 400 or so donors showed that around 86% belonged to the Caucasian-associated ancestry cluster.

Primers included in the PCR were 60 Vbeta and 13 Jbeta primers. Using immunoSEQ multiplex PCR, the repertoire was profiled, and TCRdb retains in-frame clones only, with some absent. The table lists approximately 45,000 clones. The CDR3 has 14 residues. Germline CDR1 and CDR2: GTSNPN and SVGIG (reference sequence). V lost 2 bases and J lost 1, with 11 bases in between. The chain recombines TRBV30 with TRBJ1-1, with unresolved D. What was sequenced was PBMCs. The source of this sequence is a woman between 40 and 50 years old in good health and CMV-seronegative. CDR3 residues: CAWSQTASNTEAFF. The CDR3 DNA reads as TGTGCCTGGAGTCAAACAGCTTCGAACACTGAAGCTTTCTTT.